This T cell receptor beta chain comes out of a study of T cell repertoires in cytomegalovirus infection. Trimming at V came to 6 bases and at J to 2 bases, leaving 8 bases not matched to a gene. The CDR3 spans 15 residues. Germline V CDR1 and CDR2: SGHRS, YFSETQ. TCRdb re-analysed the reads in MiXCR, keeping a single row per CDR3 protein. In the table there are about 130,000 distinct CDR3 sequences, 7.5% to 9% of which are singletons. This clonotype showed up just a few times. The rearrangement links TRBV5-1 to TRBJ2-5, with 9 bases fitting TRBD2. The specimen sequenced was PBMCs. This TCR was sampled from a human donor in good health (CMV status not recorded). Some clones in this sample may be carry-over from other donors' samples. CDR3 sequence: CASTRGGALQETQYF. DNA for the CDR3: TGCGCCAGCACCCGCGGGGGGGCGTTACAAGAGACCCAGTACTTC.